These T cell receptor beta chains were read from a single sample in a study of blood T cell repertoires in COVID-19. TCRdb's copy holds only in-frame clones and misses some; the assay was immunoSEQ multiplex PCR. The data hold about 26,000 clones, with 90% observed a single time. Sequenced material: peripheral blood. The receptor source for this set is a man between 65 and 85 years old with acute or convalescent COVID-19. Both conserved end residues are part of each CDR3. Each record gives: J gene, clone size, D gene, V gene, CDR3 length, CDR3 DNA, CDR3 protein. A D gene is named only where the DNA matches it firmly. Size values are once, few and many counts, or a class for expanded clones, and some rows have none.

>TRBJ1-1|NA|NA|TRBV9|15
TGTGCCAGCAGCCTAGTCGGTACAGGGAACACTGAAGCTTTCTTT
CASSLVGTGNTEAFF
>TRBJ1-2|NA|TRBD1|TRBV11-1|15
TGTGCCAGCACCGGACATCCCGGGACAGGGGCCGGCTACACCTTC
CASTGHPGTGAGYTF
>TRBJ1-6|NA|NA|TRBV6-2/TRBV6-3|12
TGTGCCAGCAGTTCTTTAGGAGCCTCTGTCGGCTTT
CASSSLGASVGF
>TRBJ2-1|NA|NA|TRBV9|16
TGTGCCAGCAGCCTTCTAGGCGGGACAGCCTCGCATGAGCAGTTCTTC
CASSLLGGTASHEQFF
>TRBJ2-1|NA|NA|TRBV2|18
TGTGCCAGCAGTGAAGCGGAAGGAAGGGGCGGCTCCTACAATGAGCAGTTCTTC
CASSEAEGRGGSYNEQFF
>TRBJ2-1|NA|NA|TRBV7-9|14
TGTGCCAGCAGCTTAAGCGGGACACACAATGAGCAGTTCTTC
CASSLSGTHNEQFF
>TRBJ1-2|once|NA|TRBV6-5|13
TGTGCCACCCACCGCAGCGAGACGGGGGGCTACACCTTC
CATHRSETGGYTF
>TRBJ1-6|once|NA|TRBV5-6|16
TGTGCCAGCAGCTTGGGTCAGGGGATGGGAGATTCACCCCTCCACTTT
CASSLGQGMGDSPLHF
>TRBJ2-1|NA|NA|TRBV6-5|13
TGTGCCAGCACCGACTACCCCGAGGATGAGCAGTTCTTC
CASTDYPEDEQFF
>TRBJ2-4|once|NA|TRBV21-1|16
TGTGCCAGCAGCAACGGGACAGGGAAAACCAAAAACATTCAGTACTTC
CASSNGTGKTKNIQYF
>TRBJ2-5|NA|TRBD2|TRBV7-9|16
TGTGCCAGCAGCTTAGGACTAGCGGGAGGAAGGGAGACCCAGTACTTC
CASSLGLAGGRETQYF
>TRBJ2-2|NA|TRBD1|TRBV28|16
TGTGCCAGCGACGACCCAGGGACAGGGGGGACCGGGGAGCTGTTTTTT
CASDDPGTGGTGELFF
>TRBJ2-7|once|NA|TRBV11-3|12
TGTGCCAGCAGCTCCGAAGGGGGCGAGCAGTACTTC
CASSSEGGEQYF
>TRBJ1-2|few|TRBD1|TRBV27|14
TGTGCCAGCAGGTCATACAGGGGGGGCTATGGCTACACCTTC
CASRSYRGGYGYTF
>TRBJ2-3|NA|TRBD2|TRBV28|15
TGTGCCAGCACGGTGGCTAGCGGGAGCTCAGATACGCAGTATTTT
CASTVASGSSDTQYF
>TRBJ1-1|NA|NA|TRBV11-2|14
TGTGCCAGCAGCTTAGAGAGGGGGGGCACTGAAGCTTTCTTT
CASSLERGGTEAFF
>TRBJ2-7|few|TRBD2|TRBV6-6|16
TGTGCCAGCAGTTACCTGCCTAGCGGGAGCTCCTACGAGCAGTACTTC
CASSYLPSGSSYEQYF
>TRBJ2-5|NA|TRBD2|TRBV18|13
TGTGCCAGCTCACCAGGGGGGGGAGAGACCCAGTACTTC
CASSPGGGETQYF
>TRBJ1-1|NA|NA|TRBV19|16
TGTGCCAGTAGTATCTTAGGAGAAAACATGAACACTGAAGCTTTCTTT
CASSILGENMNTEAFF
>TRBJ2-5|once|NA|TRBV6-2/TRBV6-3|15
TGTGCCAGCAGTCATTCCGCCTCTGAAGGCGGGACCCAGTACTTC
CASSHSASEGGTQYF
>TRBJ1-5|NA|NA|TRBV9|14
TGTGCCAGCAGCTACGGGGATAGCAATCAGCCCCAGCATTTT
CASSYGDSNQPQHF
>TRBJ2-7|NA|TRBD1|TRBV5-1|14
TGCGCCAGCAGCTTAAGGGACAGGGCTCGGGAGCAGTACTTC
CASSLRDRAREQYF
>TRBJ1-6|few|TRBD1|TRBV4-3|16
TGCGCCAGCAGCCAAGACACAGGGGGCTATAATTCACCCCTCCACTTT
CASSQDTGGYNSPLHF
>TRBJ2-7|few|TRBD2|TRBV10-3|18
TGTGCCATCAGTGATCGGTCAGACAGCGGGAGTGGGGCCTACGAGCAGTACTTC
CAISDRSDSGSGAYEQYF
>TRBJ1-5|NA|TRBD1|TRBV19|17
TGTGCCAGCCGCGACAGGGGGGGGCAGAGTAGCAATCAGCCCCAGCATTTT
CASRDRGGQSSNQPQHF
>TRBJ2-3|NA|TRBD2|TRBV4-1|19
TGCGCCAGCAGCCAAGATAGGGAAACTAGCGGGACTAGCACAGATACGCAGTATTTT
CASSQDRETSGTSTDTQYF
>TRBJ2-7|NA|TRBD1|TRBV5-1|15
TGCGCCAGCAGCTTGGAAGGGACAGGGGGCCTTGAGCAGTACTTC
CASSLEGTGGLEQYF
>TRBJ2-5|NA|TRBD2|TRBV5-4|16
TGTGCCAGCAGCTTGGCGGCTAGCGGGAATGGTGAGACCCAGTACTTC
CASSLAASGNGETQYF
>TRBJ2-1|NA|TRBD2|TRBV7-2|15
TGTGCCAGCAGCTTTACTAGCGGGGGGTACAATGAGCAGTTCTTC
CASSFTSGGYNEQFF
>TRBJ2-4|NA|TRBD1|TRBV7-2|15
TGTGCCAGCAGCTTAAGGGGACAGGGGGAAAACATTCAGTACTTC
CASSLRGQGENIQYF
>TRBJ2-1|NA|TRBD2|TRBV28|13
TGTGCCAGCAGAACTAGCGAAGGTGATGAGCAGTTCTTC
CASRTSEGDEQFF
>TRBJ2-1|NA|TRBD2|TRBV9|14
TGTGCCAGCGGACTAGCGGGATCTTACAATGAGCAGTTCTTC
CASGLAGSYNEQFF
>TRBJ2-5|NA|NA|TRBV19|16
TGTGCCAGTAGTTCCTTGACCCCGGTTGCGGAAGAGACCCAGTACTTC
CASSSLTPVAEETQYF
>TRBJ2-1|NA|TRBD1|TRBV10-3|14
TGTGCCATCAGTGTCGGACAGGGTTTCAATGAGCAGTTCTTC
CAISVGQGFNEQFF
>TRBJ2-2|NA|NA|TRBV12-5|18
TGTGCTAGTGGTTTTTTTCCTCGGGGAGTTTCGAACACCGGGGAGCTGTTTTTT
CASGFFPRGVSNTGELFF
>TRBJ2-3|NA|NA|TRBV27|14
TGTGCGAGTCAGGGAAGGGTCTTCACAGATACGCAGTATTTT
CASQGRVFTDTQYF
>TRBJ1-1|NA|NA|TRBV27|15
TGTGCCAGCAGTCCCCTTACAGGGTTGCGCACTGAAGCTTTCTTT
CASSPLTGLRTEAFF
>TRBJ2-5|few|TRBD2|TRBV9|15
TGCGCCCCCAGCGGCGGGGGGGGGCCCCAAGAGACCCAGTACTTC
CAPSGGGGPQETQYF
>TRBJ1-6|NA|NA|TRBV7-9|14
TGTGCCAGCAGTTCAGGACTGAATAATTCACCCCTCCACTTT
CASSSGLNNSPLHF
>TRBJ1-2|once|NA|TRBV2|13
TGTGCCAGCAGCATTTCGCCGGAGGGCGGCTACACCTTC
CASSISPEGGYTF
>TRBJ2-5|NA|NA|TRBV20-1|10
TGCAGTGCTTTCAAAGAGACCCAGTACTTC
CSAFKETQYF
>TRBJ1-2|NA|TRBD1|TRBV28|14
TGTGCCAGCAGTAAGAACAGGGGCAACTATGGCTACACCTTC
CASSKNRGNYGYTF